The next 30 T cell receptor beta chains were all read from a single sample in a study of blood T cell repertoires in COVID-19. Sequencing was performed with immunoSEQ multiplex PCR; in TCRdb, only in-frame clones are kept and a portion is missing. Of some 350,000 clones listed, 75% to 90% are singletons. Sample: PBMCs or T cells enriched from blood (not recorded which). These TCRs come from a man aged 18 to 29 who had recovered from COVID-19.

The CDR3 coding sequence is TGCGCCAGCAGCTTGGCGGGACTAGTTGTCAACAATGAGCAGTTCTTC. Protein: CASSLAGLVVNNEQFF. This chain uses TRBV5-1 with TRBJ2-1, with 8 bases identical to TRBD2. The CDR3 is 16 residues long. Germline CDR1 SGHRS, CDR2 YFSETQ. The trim removed 0 bases at V and 5 bases at J, leaving 7 bases unmatched. Using reference TRBV5-1 and TRBJ2-1 for the parts outside the CDR3, the full variable domain is KAGVTQTPRYLIKTRGQQVTLSCSPISGHRSVSWYQQTPGQGLQFLFEYFSETQRNKGNFPGRFSGRQFSNSRSEMNVSTLELGDSALYLCASSLAGLVVNNEQFFGPGTRLTVL.

The CDR3 sequence is CASSPRDTQYF. In DNA form, the CDR3 reads TGTGCCAGCTCCCCTAGAGATACGCAGTATTTT. The chain has TRBV2 and TRBJ2-3; no clear D. This CDR3 has 11 amino acids. V lost 8 bases and J lost 5, with 8 bases in between. Germline V gene sequence: CDR1 SNHLY, CDR2 FYNNEI. The variable domain in full, with the rest retrieved from reference TRBV2 and TRBJ2-3, is EPEVTQTPSHQVTQMGQEVILRCVPISNHLYFYWYRQILGQKVEFLVSFYNNEISEKSEIFDDQFSVERPDGSNFTLKIRSTKLEDSAMYFCASSPRDTQYFGPGTRLTVL.

The genes are TRBV19 and TRBJ1-5; no definite D call. Germline V gene sequence: CDR1 LNHDA, CDR2 SQIVND (reference sequence). The CDR3 is made up of 14 amino acids. V was shortened by 3 bases and J by 3 bases, with 9 bases between the two germline ends. The CDR3 reads CASSMPRHNQPQHF. CDR3 bases: TGTGCCAGTAGTATGCCCAGACACAATCAGCCCCAGCATTTT. Looking up the rest from reference TRBV19 and TRBJ1-5 gives the full variable domain: DGGITQSPKYLFRKEGQNVTLSCEQNLNHDAMYWYRQDPGQGLRLIYYSQIVNDFQKGDIAEGYSVSREKKESFPLTVTSAQKNPTAFYLCASSMPRHNQPQHFGDGTRLSIL.

The V and J genes are TRBV15 and TRBJ1-1; 8 positions agree with TRBD1. J lost 5 bases, V lost 6 bases, and 5 bases had no gene match. Germline CDR1 LNHNV, CDR2 YYDKDF (reference sequence). The CDR3 length is 13 residues. Written as DNA, the CDR3 is TGTGCCACCAGGACGACAGGGGCGACTGAAGCTTTCTTT. This gives the protein CATRTTGATEAFF. The whole variable domain, remainder taken from reference TRBV15 and TRBJ1-1, is DAMVIQNPRYQVTQFGKPVTLSCSQTLNHNVMYWYQQKSSQAPKLLFHYYDKDFNNEADTPDNFQSRRPNTSFCFLDIRSPGLGDTAMYLCATRTTGATEAFFGQGTRLTVV.

V gene TRBV5-1 combines with J gene TRBJ2-1, with TRBD2 identical over 8 bases. The V gene's germline CDR1 is SGHRS and CDR2 YFSETQ. V trimming: 3 bases; J trimming: 4 bases; junction bases outside the gene matches: 6. The CDR3 runs 15 residues. For the CDR3, the DNA is TGCGCCAGCAGCTACTTAGCGGGATCATACAATGAGCAGTTCTTC. Translated, it gives CASSYLAGSYNEQFF.

The rearrangement links TRBV7-9 to TRBJ2-1; TRBD1 agrees at 8 bases. Germline trimming cut 5 bases from V and 8 bases from J; bases unmatched to any gene: 11. The CDR3 has 15 residues. From germline, CDR1 is SEHNR and CDR2 FQNEAQ (reference sequence). In nucleotides, the CDR3 is TGTGCCAGCAGCACAAGGACAGGGACTTGGGATGAGCAGTTCTTC. Translated: CASSTRTGTWDEQFF.

This rearrangement joins TRBV9 to TRBJ1-5; a possible D gene is TRBD1 (6 bases). CDR3 length: 19 residues. The germline gives CDR1 SGDLS, CDR2 YYNGEE. With 4 bases removed from V and 0 bases from J, the gap between germline ends came to 23 bases. In DNA form, the CDR3 reads TGTGCCAGCAGCACCGCCCACCCCCAGGGGTTTTCTAGCAATCAGCCCCAGCATTTT. Its protein product is CASSTAHPQGFSSNQPQHF. Full variable domain (remainder filled in from reference TRBV9 and TRBJ1-5): DSGVTQTPKHLITATGQRVTLRCSPRSGDLSVYWYQQSLDQGLQFLIQYYNGEERAKGNILERFSAQQFPDLHSELNLSSLELGDSALYFCASSTAHPQGFSSNQPQHFGDGTRLSIL.

The chain uses TRBV3-1 (or the pseudogene TRBV3-2) and TRBJ2-3, with D unresolved. The V gene's germline CDR1 is LGHDT and CDR2 YNNKEL (reference sequence). The CDR3 extends over 14 amino acids. V lost 8 bases and J lost 5, with 17 bases in between. CDR3 sequence (DNA): TGTGCCAGCTCAGACATCTTATTAGGAGATACGCAGTATTTT. It encodes CASSDILLGDTQYF.

The chain recombines TRBV7-9 with TRBJ1-1; D gene unclear. The ends were cut back, 3 bases at V and 0 bases at J, with 11 bases in the middle. CDR1 and CDR2 (germline): SEHNR, FQNEAQ (reference sequence). CDR3 length: 15 residues. CDR3 sequence: CASSFPPQLNTEAFF. The CDR3 DNA sequence: TGTGCCAGCAGCTTCCCTCCACAGCTGAACACTGAAGCTTTCTTT.

In its sample, this clone was seen a few times. V and J are TRBV24-1 and TRBJ2-2; D is unresolved. The CDR3 consists of 13 residues. Germline V CDR1 and CDR2: KGHDR, SFDVKD. Trimming shortened V by 6 bases and J by 1 base, and 5 bases separated the two germline ends. The CDR3 protein is CATSPQNTGELFF. Here the CDR3 DNA reads TGTGCCACCAGTCCCCAGAACACCGGGGAGCTGTTTTTT.

This clone has more than one count but fewer than ten. The rearrangement links TRBV27 to TRBJ1-6; 7 bases agree with TRBD1. Unmatched junction bases numbered 6, after V lost 5 bases and J lost 8 bases. This CDR3 spans 14 amino acids. The germline V gene encodes CDR1 MNHEY and CDR2 SMNVEV (reference sequence). DNA of the CDR3: TGTGCCAGCAGTCTTGACAGGGCTGATTCACCCCTCCACTTT. Its translation is CASSLDRADSPLHF.

This chain joins TRBV5-1 and TRBJ2-1; tentatively, D is TRBD2 (6 bases). The CDR3 is 11 residues long. V lost 5 bases, J lost 10 bases, and 10 bases lay in between. Per the germline V gene, CDR1 is SGHRS and CDR2 is YFSETQ. CDR3 in amino acids: CASREGTEQFF. In DNA form, the CDR3 reads TGCGCCAGCAGGGAGGGTACCGAGCAGTTCTTC.

The chain couples TRBV5-1 to TRBJ2-1; 13 bases are shared with TRBD2. With 4 bases clipped from V and 8 bases from J, the junction kept 9 bases outside the gene matches. CDR3 length: 16 amino acids. CDR1 is SGHRS, CDR2 YFSETQ, per germline. The CDR3 DNA reads as TGCGCCAGCAGCCCCGGACTAGCGGGGGCGGGCGATGAGCAGTTCTTC. Translated, it gives CASSPGLAGAGDEQFF.

Concerning this clone itself: One junction end does not reproduce the germline sequence, and a read error may be involved. J is TRBJ1-1 and V is TRBV11-3, with TRBD1 matching 7 bases. Germline V gives CDR1 SGHNT, CDR2 YENEEA. The CDR3 is made up of 12 amino acids. CDR3 loop: CASSFRTGEVFF. CDR3 nucleotides: TGTGCCAGCAGCTTTAGGACAGGTGAAGTTTTCTTT.

This clone was observed a single time. The chain employs TRBV6-4 and TRBJ2-3; a weak D match, TRBD1 (5 bases). V gave up 10 bases and J gave up 1 base, with 12 bases separating them. The CDR3 covers 13 residues. Per germline, CDR1 MRHNA and CDR2 SNTAGT. Here the CDR3 DNA reads TGTGCCACCAGGCCCAGGGGCACAGATACGCAGTATTTT. This gives the protein CATRPRGTDTQYF.

This chain connects TRBV3-1 (or the pseudogene TRBV3-2) to TRBJ1-4; TRBD1 is a possible D gene (5 bases). The CDR3 totals 17 residues. Germline lookup yields CDR1 LGHDT and CDR2 YNNKEL (reference sequence). Trimming shortened V by 0 bases and J by 10 bases, and 21 bases separated the two germline ends. CDR3 coding DNA: TGTGCCAGCAGCCAAGATCTAAGGAGGGGTGGGTTCGGAAAACTGTTTTTT. The encoded protein is CASSQDLRRGGFGKLFF.

V gene TRBV4-3 combines with J gene TRBJ1-1, with D possibly TRBD1 on 6 matching bases. There are 14 residues in the CDR3. The germline CDR1 and CDR2 sequences are LGHNA and YSLEER. V dropped 0 bases and J dropped 9 bases, with 14 bases sitting between them. The CDR3 protein is CASSQEDGGQKAFF. As DNA, the CDR3 is TGCGCCAGCAGCCAAGAGGACGGGGGGCAGAAAGCTTTCTTT.

The chain links TRBV28 to TRBJ2-3, with 13 bases that match TRBD2. Germline V gene lookup returns CDR1 MDHEN and CDR2 SYDVKM. V was pared by 5 bases and J by 4 bases, with 9 bases of the junction left unmatched. This CDR3 has 17 amino acids. CDR3 sequence: CASSPIRLAGGPDTQYF. CDR3 nucleotide sequence: TGTGCCAGCAGTCCGATCCGACTAGCGGGAGGACCAGATACGCAGTATTTT.

Here the CDR3 reads CASSLVGQTNSPLHF. The DNA of the CDR3 is TGCGCCAGCAGCTTGGTGGGACAGACTAATTCACCCCTCCACTTT. V is TRBV5-1 and J is TRBJ1-6, with 7 bases fitting TRBD1. The trim removed 0 bases at V and 6 bases at J, leaving 3 bases unmatched. This CDR3 is built from 15 residues. CDR1 and CDR2 from the germline V gene are SGHRS and YFSETQ.

V and J are TRBV19 and TRBJ1-1; no firm D call. This CDR3 contains 13 residues. Germline loops: CDR1 LNHDA, CDR2 SQIVND (reference sequence). Trimming pared 5 bases from V and 3 bases from J, leaving 10 bases between. The DNA of the CDR3 is TGTGCCAGTAGTGTCCTATTCCACACTGAAGCTTTCTTT. This codes for CASSVLFHTEAFF.

This rearrangement joins TRBV7-9 to TRBJ1-2, with 7 bases lining up with TRBD1. Looked up from germline, CDR1 is SEHNR and CDR2 is FQNEAQ (reference sequence). With V trimmed by 5 bases and J by 2 bases, 8 bases remained unmatched. The CDR3 runs to 15 residues. The CDR3 region has the DNA TGTGCCAGCAGCCGAGGAGACAGGGAGAACTATGGCTACACCTTC. Residues: CASSRGDRENYGYTF. The variable domain in full, completed from reference TRBV7-9 and TRBJ1-2, reads DTGVSQNPRHKITKRGQNVTFRCDPISEHNRLYWYRQTLGQGPEFLTYFQNEAQLEKSRLLSDRFSAERPKGSFSTLEIQRTEQGDSAMYLCASSRGDRENYGYTFGSGTRLTVV.

The chain recombines TRBV11-3 with TRBJ2-1; D possibly corresponds to TRBD2 (6 bases). CDR3 length equals 15 residues. The V end was cut by 0 bases, the J end by 5 bases, with 11 bases between. In germline, CDR1 is SGHNT, CDR2 YENEEA. The CDR3 DNA follows: TGTGCCAGCAGCTTAGATAGCGGACGTAACAATGAGCAGTTCTTC. It is translated as CASSLDSGRNNEQFF. Full variable domain (rest looked up from reference TRBV11-3 and TRBJ2-1): EAGVVQSPRYKIIEKKQPVAFWCNPISGHNTLYWYLQNLGQGPELLIRYENEEAVDDSQLPKDRFSAERLKGVDSTLKIQPAELGDSAVYLCASSLDSGRNNEQFFGPGTRLTVL.

This sequence joins TRBV6-5 and TRBJ1-4; D is uncertain. CDR1 is MNHEY and CDR2 is SVGAGI in the germline V gene. This CDR3 spans 14 amino acids. V was trimmed by 2 bases and J by 8 bases, leaving 12 bases between them. CDR3 sequence: CASSYHGKAEKLFF. The CDR3 nucleotides are TGTGCCAGCAGTTACCACGGGAAAGCCGAAAAACTGTTTTTT.

The V and J genes are TRBV18 and TRBJ1-1; TRBD1 matches 8 bases. CDR1 and CDR2 (germline): KGHSH, LQKENI. After removal of 3 bases from V and 0 bases from J, the junction contained 12 bases not matched to a gene. This CDR3 contains 18 residues. The CDR3 region is CASSPPRDRISVNTEAFF. CDR3 DNA: TGTGCCAGCTCACCGCCCCGGGACAGGATAAGTGTGAACACTGAAGCTTTCTTT.

The J gene is TRBJ1-1, the V gene TRBV15; weak D call: TRBD1 (6 bases). This CDR3 is built from 15 residues. CDR1 LNHNV and CDR2 YYDKDF come from the germline V gene (reference sequence). The V end was cut by 0 bases, the J end by 5 bases, with 13 bases between. CDR3 loop: CATSRDLQGGTEAFF. As DNA, the CDR3 is TGTGCCACCAGCAGAGATCTACAGGGAGGGACTGAAGCTTTCTTT.

The J gene is TRBJ2-7, the V gene TRBV14; 7 nucleotides line up with TRBD1. Per germline, CDR1 SGHDN and CDR2 FVKESK. With 2 bases clipped from V and 3 bases from J, the junction kept 7 bases outside the gene matches. The CDR3 spans 15 residues. The CDR3 protein is CASSQPGTVYYEQYF. The CDR3 nucleotides read TGTGCCAGCAGCCAACCCGGGACAGTCTACTACGAGCAGTACTTC. Based on the CDR3 plus reference TRBV14 and TRBJ2-7, the full variable domain is EAGVTQFPSHSVIEKGQTVTLRCDPISGHDNLYWYRRVMGKEIKFLLHFVKESKQDESGMPNNRFLAERTGGTYSTLKVQPAELEDSGVYFCASSQPGTVYYEQYFGPGTRLTVT.

This sequence joins TRBV14 and TRBJ2-7; D possibly corresponds to TRBD1 (6 bases). The CDR3 consists of 13 residues. Germline lookup yields CDR1 SGHDN and CDR2 FVKESK. Trimming left V 4 bases short and J 2 bases short, with 9 bases between. The CDR3 DNA follows: TGTGCCAGCAGCCCCGGGACACCCTACGAGCAGTACTTC. Its protein is CASSPGTPYEQYF. The variable domain in full, with the rest retrieved from reference TRBV14 and TRBJ2-7, is EAGVTQFPSHSVIEKGQTVTLRCDPISGHDNLYWYRRVMGKEIKFLLHFVKESKQDESGMPNNRFLAERTGGTYSTLKVQPAELEDSGVYFCASSPGTPYEQYFGPGTRLTVT.

V and J are TRBV15 and TRBJ2-1, with D tentatively TRBD1 (8 bases). V lost 1 base and J 7 bases, leaving 17 bases between the germline ends. There are 16 residues in the CDR3. Germline CDR1 reads LNHNV; CDR2 reads YYDKDF (reference sequence). CDR3 nucleotides: TGTGCCACCAGCAGAGGATTAGGACAGGGAGGGAATGAGCAGTTCTTC. Translating gives CATSRGLGQGGNEQFF. Complete variable domain (other parts from reference TRBV15 and TRBJ2-1): DAMVIQNPRYQVTQFGKPVTLSCSQTLNHNVMYWYQQKSSQAPKLLFHYYDKDFNNEADTPDNFQSRRPNTSFCFLDIRSPGLGDTAMYLCATSRGLGQGGNEQFFGPGTRLTVL.

The chain has TRBV6-5 and TRBJ2-7, with D perhaps matching TRBD2 (6 bases). CDR3 size: 15 residues. Germline V gene data show CDR1 as MNHEY and CDR2 as SVGAGI. V shed 0 bases and J shed 4 bases, with 13 bases lying between them. As DNA, the CDR3 is TGTGCCAGCAGTTACTCTTCTAATGCGGGATACGAGCAGTACTTC. This gives the protein CASSYSSNAGYEQYF.

V is TRBV30 and J is TRBJ1-6; D ambiguous. The length of the CDR3 is 17 residues. Trimming cost V 3 bases and J 0 bases, with 15 bases left between them. CDR1 is GTSNPN and CDR2 is SVGIG in the germline V gene (reference sequence). CDR3 in DNA: TGTGCCTGGAGCGCAACCCTTTACAGCTCCTATAATTCACCCCTCCACTTT. It yields the protein CAWSATLYSSYNSPLHF.